This entry features one T cell receptor beta chain sequence. The record originates from a study of immune characterization of retroperitoneal liposarcoma. TCRdb reprocessed the PCR reads with MiXCR, giving one entry per CDR3 protein. The table records some 3,000 distinct CDR3 sequences, 45% of them present only once. The germline V gene has CDR1 SGHVS and CDR2 FNYEAQ. The CDR3 runs 14 residues. Sequenced: tumor tissue. This clonotype was sampled from a male donor with retroperitoneal liposarcoma. V and J are TRBV7-6 and TRBJ2-5, with TRBD1 as a possible D gene (5 bases). Near its end, the DNA agrees better with TRBJ2-7, so the J call may be wrong. The CDR3 DNA follows: TGTGCCAGCAGCTTACTCCAGGGATCCTACGAGCAGTACTTC. This sequence encodes CASSLLQGSYEQYF.